One and the same sample provided the 10 T cell receptor beta chains below, sequenced in a study of blood T cell repertoires in COVID-19 (dated by TCRdb to 2019 to 2021). The protocol used for the library was the immunoSEQ multiplex PCR assay. TCRdb carries this immuneACCESS record with in-frame sequences only. Its versions omit some clonotypes, under half of them owing to an unresolved V gene in the studies checked, with the rest unexplained. The sample yields a few hundred thousand clones; around 91% were counted once. The ten largest clones represent approximately 16% of the sample. Sequencing used PBMCs or T cells enriched from blood (not recorded which). Receptors were obtained from a man aged 25-45 years who had been exposed to COVID-19.

In its sample, this clone was seen once. V gene TRBV25-1 combines with J gene TRBJ1-5; D is perhaps TRBD1 (6 bases). The CDR3 extends over 13 amino acids. CDR1 MGHDK and CDR2 SYGVNS come from the germline V gene. Trimming left V 3 bases short and J 4 bases short, with 7 bases between. The CDR3 protein is CASSDRGNQPQHF. The CDR3 coding sequence is TGTGCCAGCAGTGACAGGGGAAATCAGCCCCAGCATTTT.

As DNA, the CDR3 is TGTGCCAGCAGCCAAATTACCGGGGGTTATGGCTACACCTTC. It translates to CASSQITGGYGYTF. This chain joins TRBV3-1 (or the pseudogene TRBV3-2) and TRBJ1-2; a weak D match, TRBD1 (5 bases). The V end lost 2 bases, the J end lost 5 bases, and 12 bases lay between the germline ends. This CDR3 is 14 amino acids long. CDR1 is LGHDT, CDR2 YNNKEL, per germline (reference sequence).

The J gene is TRBJ2-5, the V gene TRBV9; TRBD2 matches at 7 bases. The CDR3 consists of 14 residues. The V gene end was trimmed by 2 bases and the J gene end by 5 bases; junction bases not matched to a gene: 6. CDR1 and CDR2 (germline): SGDLS, YYNGEE. The CDR3 here is CASSVSGGGETQYF. In DNA form, the CDR3 reads TGTGCCAGCAGCGTTTCGGGGGGTGGTGAGACCCAGTACTTC. The entire variable domain, with the rest obtained from reference TRBV9 and TRBJ2-5, is as follows: DSGVTQTPKHLITATGQRVTLRCSPRSGDLSVYWYQQSLDQGLQFLIQYYNGEERAKGNILERFSAQQFPDLHSELNLSSLELGDSALYFCASSVSGGGETQYFGPGTRLLVL.

The chain joins TRBV7-9 to TRBJ2-7, with D possibly being TRBD2 (6 bases). The germline CDR1 and CDR2 sequences are SEHNR and FQNEAQ (reference sequence). With 2 bases removed from V and 5 bases from J, the gap between germline ends came to 13 bases. The CDR3 is made up of 14 amino acids. The CDR3 coding sequence is TGTGCCAGCAGCTTATACGGGGGAGAGGACGAGCAGTACTTC. This sequence encodes CASSLYGGEDEQYF.

The rearrangement joins TRBV3-1 (or the pseudogene TRBV3-2) to TRBJ2-1; tentative D call: TRBD1 (5 bases). Trimming took off 0 bases at V and 9 bases at J, with 9 bases between the two ends. The CDR3 loop spans 13 amino acids. CDR1 is LGHDT, CDR2 YNNKEL, per germline (reference sequence). The CDR3 nucleotides read TGTGCCAGCAGCCAAGACAGGGTTGGTGAGCAGTTCTTC. Translated, it gives CASSQDRVGEQFF.

This clone was seen only once. V and J are TRBV7-9 and TRBJ2-2, with 9 bases identical to TRBD1. Germline lookup yields CDR1 SEHNR and CDR2 FQNEAQ (reference sequence). With 6 bases clipped from V and 4 bases from J, the junction kept 12 bases outside the gene matches. The CDR3 has 17 residues. The chain's CDR3 is CASRSYRDRVGTGELFF. Written as DNA, the CDR3 is TGTGCCAGCAGGTCCTACCGGGACAGGGTGGGCACCGGGGAGCTGTTTTTT.

This clone was recorded only once. The chain links TRBV7-8 to TRBJ1-6, with TRBD1 matching over 7 bases. This CDR3 comprises 14 residues. Looked up from germline, CDR1 is SGHVS and CDR2 is FQNEAQ. J was trimmed by 10 bases and V by 8 bases; bases with no gene match: 11. The CDR3 sequence: CASRDRQGGSPLHF. The CDR3 bases are TGTGCCAGCCGGGATCGACAGGGCGGATCACCCCTCCACTTT.

CDR3 bases: TGTGCCTGCCGTCGGGGACACATGAACACTGAAGCTTTCTTT. Protein sequence: CACRRGHMNTEAFF. V and J are TRBV30 and TRBJ1-1; a possible D gene is TRBD1 (6 bases). V was trimmed by 6 bases and J by 0 bases, leaving 14 bases between them. CDR1 is GTSNPN and CDR2 is SVGIG in the germline V gene (reference sequence). This CDR3 is built from 14 residues.

The rearrangement joins TRBV7-2 to TRBJ1-3; the D is unclear. The CDR3 is made up of 15 amino acids. V dropped 1 base and J dropped 4 bases, with 11 bases sitting between them. Looked up from germline, CDR1 is SGHTA and CDR2 is FQGNSA. The chain's CDR3 is CASSLGTGTGNTIYF. The CDR3 DNA follows: TGTGCCAGCAGCTTAGGAACGGGAACCGGAAACACCATATATTTT.

The chain combines TRBV7-3 with TRBJ2-3, with 8 nucleotides matching TRBD1. CDR1 and CDR2 from the germline V gene are SGHTA and FQGTGA. The CDR3 covers 16 residues. The V gene end was trimmed by 3 bases and the J gene end by 0 bases; junction bases not matched to a gene: 5. CDR3 in amino acids: CASSLGRGLSTDTQYF. The CDR3 bases are TGTGCCAGCAGCTTGGGCAGGGGGCTTAGCACAGATACGCAGTATTTT.